A selection of T cell receptor beta chains follows, all from one sample in a study of sequential checkpoint blockade in melanoma. The assay was immunoSEQ multiplex PCR, and TCRdb's table has in-frame clones only and misses some. Here the sample spans over 9,500 clones, around 65% being singletons. Sample: CD8+ T cells sorted from blood (inferred from file names), taken from a patient given nivolumab and ipilimumab in sequence. The receptors here all came from a human donor with melanoma. Each CDR3 is given with its conserved first and last residue. Each record gives: V gene, clone size, J gene, CDR3 protein. For some rows the clone size is stated as once, few or many, or as a class when expanded; others skip it.

V: TRBV7-9
size: -
J: TRBJ2-7
CDR3: CASSPLAGVYEQYF

V: TRBV13
size: -
J: TRBJ1-5
CDR3: CASSLGNSNQPQHF

V: TRBV2
size: -
J: -
CDR3: CASSEVRAVWSYEQYF

V: TRBV27
size: few
J: TRBJ1-5
CDR3: CASSDRDRNQPQHF

V: TRBV13
size: -
J: TRBJ2-7
CDR3: CASSSGSYEQYF

V: TRBV6-1
size: -
J: TRBJ1-1
CDR3: CASSEDNAYTEAFF

V: TRBV4-3
size: -
J: TRBJ2-1
CDR3: CASSPRLAEYNEQFF

V: TRBV9
size: -
J: -
CDR3: CASSNRQGGEQYF

V: TRBV11-2
size: few
J: TRBJ2-7
CDR3: CASSEDRGTYEQYF

V: TRBV9
size: -
J: TRBJ2-3
CDR3: CASSVRTWDTQYF

V: TRBV6-6
size: -
J: TRBJ1-2
CDR3: CAVQGPYFDGYTF

V: TRBV5-1
size: -
J: TRBJ2-6
CDR3: CASSYSPGANVLTF

V: TRBV5-4
size: -
J: TRBJ2-2
CDR3: CASSLNRYTGELFF

V: TRBV27
size: few
J: TRBJ2-3
CDR3: CASSLSDRGTDTQYF

V: TRBV19
size: -
J: TRBJ2-7
CDR3: CASLPAGGPSYEQYF

V: TRBV18
size: -
J: TRBJ2-7
CDR3: CASSPPGQGDEQYF

V: TRBV7-9
size: -
J: TRBJ2-7
CDR3: CASSPGQGNSYEQYF

V: TRBV10-3
size: -
J: TRBJ2-1
CDR3: CAISGTSGLEDEQFF

V: TRBV7-6
size: -
J: TRBJ1-3
CDR3: CASSLGGPGNTIYF

V: TRBV28
size: few
J: TRBJ1-3
CDR3: CASRLQGSAGNTIYF

V: TRBV7-2
size: -
J: TRBJ2-5
CDR3: CASSLFFGGTGETQYF

V: TRBV5-4
size: few
J: TRBJ1-6
CDR3: CASRTAEDYSPLHF

V: TRBV9
size: -
J: TRBJ2-1
CDR3: CASSVGGQGIGGQFF

V: TRBV6-1
size: -
J: TRBJ2-4
CDR3: CASSELERLAKNIQYF